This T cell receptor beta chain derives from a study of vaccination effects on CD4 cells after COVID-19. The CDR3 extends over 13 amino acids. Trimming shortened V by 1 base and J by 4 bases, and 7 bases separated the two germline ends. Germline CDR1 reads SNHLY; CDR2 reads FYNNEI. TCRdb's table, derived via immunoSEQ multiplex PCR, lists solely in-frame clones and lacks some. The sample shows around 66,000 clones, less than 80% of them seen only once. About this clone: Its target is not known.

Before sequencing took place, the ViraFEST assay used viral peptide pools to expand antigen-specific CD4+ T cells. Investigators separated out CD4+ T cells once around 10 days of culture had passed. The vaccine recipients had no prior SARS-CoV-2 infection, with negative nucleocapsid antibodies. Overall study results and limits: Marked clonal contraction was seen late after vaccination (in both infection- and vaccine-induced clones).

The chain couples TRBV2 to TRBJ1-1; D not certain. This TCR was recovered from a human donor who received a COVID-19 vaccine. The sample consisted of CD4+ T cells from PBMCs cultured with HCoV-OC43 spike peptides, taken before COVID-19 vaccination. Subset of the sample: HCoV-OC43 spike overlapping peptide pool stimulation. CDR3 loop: CASSEGAGTEAFF. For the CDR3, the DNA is TGTGCCAGCAGTGAAGGGGCGGGCACTGAAGCTTTCTTT.